A single sample gave rise to the 5 T cell receptor beta chains below, sequenced in a study of blood T cell repertoires in COVID-19. The table came from immunoSEQ multiplex PCR; TCRdb's copy has only in-frame clones and leaves some out. The data contain roughly 170,000 clones, approximately 79% of them singletons. Sequenced input: peripheral blood. These receptors were obtained from a woman aged 65 to 85 with acute or convalescent COVID-19.

This clone occurred a few times. This chain joins TRBV3-1 (or the pseudogene TRBV3-2) and TRBJ1-5; tentative D call: TRBD1 (6 bases). Trimming took off 2 bases at V and 7 bases at J, with 12 bases between the two ends. The CDR3 spans 14 residues. Germline V gene data show CDR1 as LGHDT and CDR2 as YNNKEL (reference sequence). The CDR3 sequence: CASSQTGQGQPQHF. The CDR3 coding sequence is TGTGCCAGCAGCCAAACAGGGCAGGGCCAGCCCCAGCATTTT.

The chain employs TRBV3-1 (or the pseudogene TRBV3-2) and TRBJ1-2; TRBD1 matches 9 bases. In germline, CDR1 is LGHDT, CDR2 YNNKEL (reference sequence). The junction had 9 bases not matched to a gene; V was cut back by 6 bases and J by 4 bases. This CDR3 has 15 residues. Here the CDR3 DNA reads TGTGCCAGCAGGAATACAGGGGGCGACGGCTATGGCTACACCTTC. This encodes CASRNTGGDGYGYTF.

The rearrangement uses TRBV6-5 and TRBJ2-5, with 15 bases matching TRBD2. CDR1 is MNHEY and CDR2 is SVGAGI in the germline V gene. With V trimmed by 5 bases and J by 9 bases, 4 bases remained unmatched. CDR3 length: 14 residues. This CDR3 is CASSPGTSGGPQYF. The CDR3 DNA follows: TGTGCCAGCAGTCCCGGGACTAGCGGGGGGCCCCAGTACTTC.

The genes are TRBV4-1 and TRBJ2-1; 7 bases agree with TRBD2. This CDR3 contains 16 residues. V lost 1 base and J lost 7; bases outside the gene matches: 10. CDR1 is MGHRA and CDR2 is YSYEKL in the germline V gene. For the CDR3, the DNA is TGCGCCAGCAGCCAAGTAAATTGGGCGGGAGAAAATGAGCAGTTCTTC. Translated: CASSQVNWAGENEQFF.

The chain couples TRBV9 to TRBJ2-5; TRBD1 matches at 8 bases. Unmatched junction bases numbered 8, after V lost 6 bases and J lost 4 bases. From germline, CDR1 is SGDLS and CDR2 YYNGEE. CDR3 length equals 14 residues. The CDR3 DNA is TGTGCCAGCAACAAGGACAGGGTGGGAGAGACCCAGTACTTC. Translated, it gives CASNKDRVGETQYF.